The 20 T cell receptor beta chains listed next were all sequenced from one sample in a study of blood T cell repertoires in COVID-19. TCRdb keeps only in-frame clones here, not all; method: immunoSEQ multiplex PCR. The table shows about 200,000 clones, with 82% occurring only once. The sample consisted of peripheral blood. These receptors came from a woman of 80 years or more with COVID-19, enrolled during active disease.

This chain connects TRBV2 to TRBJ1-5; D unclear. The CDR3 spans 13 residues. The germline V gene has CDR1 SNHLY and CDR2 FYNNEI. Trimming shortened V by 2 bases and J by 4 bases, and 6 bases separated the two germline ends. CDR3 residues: CASSESVNQPQHF. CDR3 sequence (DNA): TGTGCCAGCAGTGAAAGCGTAAATCAGCCCCAGCATTTT.

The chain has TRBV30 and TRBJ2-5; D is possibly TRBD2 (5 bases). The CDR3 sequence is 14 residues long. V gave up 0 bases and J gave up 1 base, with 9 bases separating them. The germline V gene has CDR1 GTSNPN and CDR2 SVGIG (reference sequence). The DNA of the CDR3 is TGTGCCTGGAGTGTGGAGGTGATCCAAGAGACCCAGTACTTC. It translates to CAWSVEVIQETQYF.

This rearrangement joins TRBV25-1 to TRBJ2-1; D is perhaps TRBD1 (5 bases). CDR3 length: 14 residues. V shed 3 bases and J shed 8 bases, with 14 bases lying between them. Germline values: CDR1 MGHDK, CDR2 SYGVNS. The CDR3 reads CASSEGPPGDEQFF. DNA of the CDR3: TGTGCCAGCAGTGAGGGGCCGCCCGGAGATGAGCAGTTCTTC.

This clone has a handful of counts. CDR3 sequence reads: CATSRWGQGSYYEQYF. The CDR3 bases are TGTGCCACCAGCAGATGGGGACAGGGGTCTTACTACGAGCAGTACTTC. The chain is built from TRBV15 and TRBJ2-7; 10 bases align to TRBD1. This CDR3 has 16 amino acids. Losses at the gene ends were 2 bases for V and 3 bases for J; bases not matched to a gene: 7. Germline lookup yields CDR1 LNHNV and CDR2 YYDKDF (reference sequence).

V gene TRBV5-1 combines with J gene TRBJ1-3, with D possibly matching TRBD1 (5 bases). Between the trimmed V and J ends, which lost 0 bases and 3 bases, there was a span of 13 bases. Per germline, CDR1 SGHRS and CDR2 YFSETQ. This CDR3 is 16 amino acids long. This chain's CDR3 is CASSLAPGGLGNTIYF. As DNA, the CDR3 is TGCGCCAGCAGCTTGGCCCCGGGGGGTCTTGGAAACACCATATATTTT.

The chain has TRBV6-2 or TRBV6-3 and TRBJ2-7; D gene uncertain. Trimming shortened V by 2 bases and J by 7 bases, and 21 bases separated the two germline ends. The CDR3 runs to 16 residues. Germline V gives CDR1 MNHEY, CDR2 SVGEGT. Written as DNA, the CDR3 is TGTGCCAGCAGTTACCGACCTCCAGGAAGCCTGACGGAGCAGTACTTC. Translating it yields CASSYRPPGSLTEQYF.

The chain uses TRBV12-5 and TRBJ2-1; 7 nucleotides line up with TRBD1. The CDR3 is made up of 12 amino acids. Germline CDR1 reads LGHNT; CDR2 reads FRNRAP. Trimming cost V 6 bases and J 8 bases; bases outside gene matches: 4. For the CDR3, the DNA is TGTGCTAGTGGAAGACAGGGTCATGAGCAGTTCTTC. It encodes CASGRQGHEQFF.

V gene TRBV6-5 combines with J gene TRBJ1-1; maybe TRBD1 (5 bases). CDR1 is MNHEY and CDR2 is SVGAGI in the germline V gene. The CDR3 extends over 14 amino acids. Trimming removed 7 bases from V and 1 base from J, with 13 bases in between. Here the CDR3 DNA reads TGTGCCAGCACTCGGGGGACGACGAACACTGAAGCTTTCTTT. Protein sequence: CASTRGTTNTEAFF.

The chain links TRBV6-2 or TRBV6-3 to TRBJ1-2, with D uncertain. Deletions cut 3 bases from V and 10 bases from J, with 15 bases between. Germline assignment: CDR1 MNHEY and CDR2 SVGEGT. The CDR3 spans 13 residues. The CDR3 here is CASSYTTLPVYTF. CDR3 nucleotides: TGTGCCAGCAGTTATACTACCCTCCCTGTCTACACCTTC.

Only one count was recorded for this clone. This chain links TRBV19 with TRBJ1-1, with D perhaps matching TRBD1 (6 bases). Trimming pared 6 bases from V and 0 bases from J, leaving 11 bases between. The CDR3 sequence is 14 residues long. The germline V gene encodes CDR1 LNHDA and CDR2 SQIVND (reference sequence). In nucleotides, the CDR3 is TGTGCCAGTAGAAACGGACAGTTGAACACTGAAGCTTTCTTT. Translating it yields CASRNGQLNTEAFF.

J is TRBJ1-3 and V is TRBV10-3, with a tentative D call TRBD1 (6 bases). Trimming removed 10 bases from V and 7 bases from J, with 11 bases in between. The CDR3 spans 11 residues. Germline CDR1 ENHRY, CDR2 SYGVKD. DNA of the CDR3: TGTGCCACCCGACAGGCCAACACCATATATTTT. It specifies CATRQANTIYF.

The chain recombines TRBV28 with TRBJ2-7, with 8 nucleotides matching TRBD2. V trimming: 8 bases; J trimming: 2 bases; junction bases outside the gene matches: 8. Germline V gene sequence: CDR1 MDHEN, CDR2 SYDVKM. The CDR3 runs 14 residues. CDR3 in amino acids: CASLRGGATYEQYF. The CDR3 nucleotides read TGTGCCAGCCTTCGGGGGGGGGCGACCTACGAGCAGTACTTC.

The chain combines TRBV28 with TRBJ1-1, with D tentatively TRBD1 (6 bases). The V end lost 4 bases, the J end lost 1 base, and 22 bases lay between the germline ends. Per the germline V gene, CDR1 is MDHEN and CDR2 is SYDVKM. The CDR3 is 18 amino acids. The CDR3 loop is CASSSPSRRGLGNTEAFF. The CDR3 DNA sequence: TGTGCCAGCAGTTCACCTTCTCGCAGGGGTTTAGGGAACACTGAAGCTTTCTTT.

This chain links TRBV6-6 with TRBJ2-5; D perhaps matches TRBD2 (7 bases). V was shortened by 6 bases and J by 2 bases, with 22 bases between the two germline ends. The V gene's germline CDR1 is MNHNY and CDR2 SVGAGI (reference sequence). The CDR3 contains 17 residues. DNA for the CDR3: TGTGCCAGCAGACGAACGGGGGGCCGAGTGTCACAAGAGACCCAGTACTTC. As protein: CASRRTGGRVSQETQYF.

The CDR3 protein is CASRWTGGDDTQYF. The CDR3 DNA reads TGTGCCAGTAGATGGACAGGGGGCGACGATACGCAGTATTTT. The chain combines TRBV19 with TRBJ2-3; 11 nucleotides match TRBD1. The CDR3 spans 14 residues. Unmatched junction bases numbered 5, after V lost 6 bases and J lost 6 bases. Germline V gene data show CDR1 as LNHDA and CDR2 as SQIVND (reference sequence).

CDR3 sequence (DNA): TGCGCCAGCGGGGACAGACAGGGACGCGGCTACACCTTC. Translated: CASGDRQGRGYTF. V gene TRBV5-1 combines with J gene TRBJ1-2; 7 bases agree with TRBD1. The CDR3 consists of 13 residues. After removal of 7 bases from V and 8 bases from J, the junction contained 11 bases not matched to a gene. Germline assignment: CDR1 SGHRS and CDR2 YFSETQ.

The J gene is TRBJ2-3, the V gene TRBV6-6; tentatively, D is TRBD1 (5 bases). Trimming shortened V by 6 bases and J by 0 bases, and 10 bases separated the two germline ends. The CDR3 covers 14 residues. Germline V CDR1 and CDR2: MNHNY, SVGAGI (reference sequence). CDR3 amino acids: CASSAGHSTDTQYF. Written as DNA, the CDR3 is TGTGCCAGCAGCGCAGGGCACAGCACAGATACGCAGTATTTT.

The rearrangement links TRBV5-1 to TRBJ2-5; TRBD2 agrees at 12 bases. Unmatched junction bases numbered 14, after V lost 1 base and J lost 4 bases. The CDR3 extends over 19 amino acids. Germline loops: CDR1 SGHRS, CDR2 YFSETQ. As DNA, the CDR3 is TGCGCCAGCAGCTTGCAGCCGGGACTAGCGGGCGGGAGGCTAGAGACCCAGTACTTC. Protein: CASSLQPGLAGGRLETQYF.

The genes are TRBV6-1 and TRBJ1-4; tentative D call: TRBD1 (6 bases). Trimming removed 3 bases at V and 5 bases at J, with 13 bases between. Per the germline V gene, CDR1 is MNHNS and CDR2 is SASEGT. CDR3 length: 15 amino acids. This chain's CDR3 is CASSDISQGNEKLFF. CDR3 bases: TGTGCCAGCAGTGATATATCACAGGGAAATGAAAAACTGTTTTTT.

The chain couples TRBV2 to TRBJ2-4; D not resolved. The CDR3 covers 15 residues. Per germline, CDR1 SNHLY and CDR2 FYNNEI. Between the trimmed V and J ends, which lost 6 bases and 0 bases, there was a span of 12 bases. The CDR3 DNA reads TGTGCCAGCAGAAGAGAAGCATTAGCCAAAAACATTCAGTACTTC. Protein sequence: CASRREALAKNIQYF.